What follows are 22 T cell receptor beta chains derived from one specimen sequenced in a study of shared clonotypes between healthy human individuals. Data came from immunoSEQ multiplex PCR; TCRdb stores just in-frame clones and leaves some out. The repertoire consists of more than 2 million clones, with about 94% occurring once and the leading ten covering approximately 1.7%. CD45RO-negative CD8 cells positively selected for CCR7 made up the naive population, which excluded terminally differentiated effector memory CD45RA+ cells. Material for sequencing was naive CD8+ T cells from PBMCs. These receptors were taken from a man between 18 and 35 years old in good health. Some clones in this sample may be carry-over from other donors' samples.

Note on this clone: An end of the junction differs from the germline gene, which may be a read error. Other DNA sequences within the sample encode an identical CDR3. The rearrangement uses TRBV19 and TRBJ1-1; D perhaps matches TRBD1 (6 bases). Germline V gene lookup returns CDR1 LNHDA and CDR2 SQIVND (reference sequence). CDR3 length: 13 residues. The CDR3: CASRDSLNTEAFF. DNA for the CDR3: TGTGCCAGTAGGGACAGCTTGAATACTGAAGCTTTCTTT.

A single count supports this clone. V gene TRBV5-1 combines with J gene TRBJ2-3; 12 bases match TRBD2. V trimming: 4 bases; J trimming: 2 bases; junction bases outside the gene matches: 5. Germline V lookup: CDR1 SGHRS, CDR2 YFSETQ. This CDR3 contains 16 residues. The CDR3 loop is CASSLRLAGATDTQYF. The CDR3 DNA is TGCGCCAGCAGCCTACGACTAGCGGGGGCCACAGATACGCAGTATTTT.

The V call is TRBV9, the J call TRBJ2-1; D ambiguous. Deletions cut 7 bases from V and 6 bases from J, with 23 bases between. Germline CDR1 reads SGDLS; CDR2 reads YYNGEE. This CDR3 region has 16 residues. The DNA for the CDR3 is TGTGCCAGCGCCCCGTCGGGCTCCGTCCGATTCAATGAGCAGTTCTTC. Its translation is CASAPSGSVRFNEQFF.

This clone was counted a single time. V is TRBV29-1 and J is TRBJ1-2; maybe TRBD1 (6 bases). Germline CDR1 and CDR2: SQVTM and ANQGSEA. The V end was cut by 6 bases, the J end by 4 bases, with 15 bases between. The CDR3 length is 13 residues. The CDR3 loop is CSVGAGASYGYTF. CDR3 nucleotide sequence: TGCAGCGTAGGGGCAGGGGCGTCCTATGGCTACACCTTC.

The V and J genes are TRBV7-8 and TRBJ2-5; TRBD2 aligns across 11 bases. With V trimmed by 6 bases and J by 2 bases, 2 bases remained unmatched. Germline V gives CDR1 SGHVS, CDR2 FQNEAQ. The CDR3 contains 14 residues. CDR3 loop: CASSRLAGQETQYF. In DNA, the CDR3 is TGTGCCAGCAGTCGACTAGCGGGACAAGAGACCCAGTACTTC.

Only a few counts were recorded for this clone. J is TRBJ1-1 and V is TRBV7-9; 8 nucleotides align to TRBD1. Germline CDR1 is SEHNR and CDR2 is FQNEAQ (reference sequence). The CDR3 has 13 amino acids. V lost 7 bases to trimming and J lost 5 bases; unmatched junction nucleotides: 6. CDR3 nucleotide sequence: TGTGCCAGCAAGGGGACAGGCATAACTGAAGCTTTCTTT. It codes for CASKGTGITEAFF.

The chain is built from TRBV2 and TRBJ2-7; TRBD1 matches 8 bases. The V gene end was trimmed by 3 bases and the J gene end by 5 bases; junction bases not matched to a gene: 6. The CDR3 length is 14 residues. Germline V lookup: CDR1 SNHLY, CDR2 FYNNEI. CDR3 sequence reads: CASSDLDRVNEQYF. In DNA form, the CDR3 reads TGTGCCAGCAGTGATCTGGACAGGGTTAACGAGCAGTACTTC.

In the case of this clone: Other nucleotide sequences from this sample produce the same CDR3. This chain connects TRBV18 to TRBJ1-1; D is undetermined. This CDR3 spans 14 amino acids. Germline assignment: CDR1 KGHSH and CDR2 LQKENI. The V end lost 2 bases, the J end lost 1 base, and 8 bases lay between the germline ends. The DNA of the CDR3 is TGTGCCAGCTCACCAGGCGGACCGAACACTGAAGCTTTCTTT. Protein product: CASSPGGPNTEAFF. Based on the CDR3 plus reference TRBV18 and TRBJ1-1, the full variable domain is NAGVMQNPRHLVRRRGQEARLRCSPMKGHSHVYWYRQLPEEGLKFMVYLQKENIIDESGMPKERFSAEFPKEGPSILRIQQVVRGDSAAYFCASSPGGPNTEAFFGQGTRLTVV.

This chain uses TRBV27 with TRBJ2-4; 10 bases align to TRBD2. CDR1 is MNHEY, CDR2 SMNVEV, per germline (reference sequence). Trimming took 2 bases from V and 7 from J; bases not matched to a gene: 5. The CDR3 is 15 amino acids. The chain's CDR3 is CASSLVAGGRNIQYF. DNA for the CDR3: TGTGCCAGCAGTTTAGTAGCGGGGGGTAGGAACATTCAGTACTTC.

The chain carries TRBV5-1 and TRBJ2-3; 8 bases fit TRBD1. CDR1 is SGHRS and CDR2 is YFSETQ in the germline V gene. CDR3 size: 15 residues. J lost 2 bases, V lost 2 bases, and 4 bases had no gene match. The CDR3 bases are TGCGCCAGCAGCTTCCCGGACAGGGTCACAGATACGCAGTATTTT. This sequence encodes CASSFPDRVTDTQYF.

In its sample, this clone was seen once. The rearrangement links TRBV6-6 to TRBJ1-2; 10 positions match TRBD1. This CDR3 comprises 13 residues. The V gene end was trimmed by 5 bases and the J gene end by 7 bases; junction bases not matched to a gene: 4. Germline V CDR1 and CDR2: MNHNY, SVGAGI (reference sequence). The CDR3 DNA reads as TGTGCCAGCAGTACCGGGACAGGGGTTGGCTACACCTTC. Protein product: CASSTGTGVGYTF.

This chain joins TRBV2 and TRBJ2-7, with 13 bases lining up with TRBD2. This CDR3 comprises 15 residues. Germline trimming cut 4 bases from V and 7 bases from J; bases unmatched to any gene: 7. Per germline, CDR1 SNHLY and CDR2 FYNNEI. The CDR3 sequence: CASSGTSGRYSEQYF. The CDR3, as DNA: TGTGCCAGCAGTGGGACTAGCGGGAGATATAGTGAGCAGTACTTC.

The chain is built from TRBV7-9 and TRBJ2-1; D perhaps matches TRBD2 (7 bases). Per germline, CDR1 SEHNR and CDR2 FQNEAQ (reference sequence). Between the trimmed V and J ends, which lost 4 bases and 8 bases, there was a span of 12 bases. The CDR3 sequence is 13 residues long. The CDR3 is CASSWGGIDEQFF. Written as DNA, the CDR3 is TGTGCCAGCAGCTGGGGGGGCATCGATGAGCAGTTCTTC.

This rearrangement joins TRBV5-6 to TRBJ2-5; TRBD2 might be the D (6 bases). The CDR3 has 13 residues. Germline CDR1 is SGHDT and CDR2 is YYEEEE. The ends were cut back, 4 bases at V and 6 bases at J, with 13 bases in the middle. The CDR3 sequence: CASSGAGRKTQYF. The CDR3 coding sequence is TGTGCCAGCAGCGGGGCGGGGAGGAAGACCCAGTACTTC.

The chain combines TRBV6-6 with TRBJ2-7, with D maybe TRBD2 (7 bases). The ends were cut back, 5 bases at V and 5 bases at J, with 19 bases in the middle. From germline, CDR1 is MNHNY and CDR2 SVGAGI (reference sequence). The length of the CDR3 is 15 residues. CDR3 residues: CASSITGRERNEQYF. In DNA form, the CDR3 reads TGTGCCAGCAGTATAACAGGGAGGGAGAGGAACGAGCAGTACTTC.

The J gene is TRBJ2-7, the V gene TRBV28; 7 bases fit TRBD2. The V segment lost 5 bases and the J segment 0 bases; nucleotides outside the gene matches: 13. Per germline, CDR1 MDHEN and CDR2 SYDVKM. This CDR3 is 17 amino acids long. CDR3 sequence (DNA): TGTGCCAGCAGTCACCGAACTAGCGTTTGGCTCTCCTACGAGCAGTACTTC. It yields the protein CASSHRTSVWLSYEQYF.

Turning to this clone: Other nucleotide sequences from this sample produce the same CDR3. The chain joins TRBV7-9 to TRBJ1-4; D uncertain. Germline values: CDR1 SEHNR, CDR2 FQNEAQ (reference sequence). V lost 2 bases and J 8 bases, leaving 9 bases between the germline ends. This CDR3 is 13 amino acids long. CDR3 residues: CASSLLLGEKLFF. The CDR3 bases are TGTGCCAGCAGCTTACTCTTGGGAGAAAAACTGTTTTTT.

The rearrangement joins TRBV6-5 to TRBJ2-3; D is uncertain. In germline, CDR1 is MNHEY, CDR2 SVGAGI. V lost 5 bases, J lost 0 bases, and 3 bases lay in between. The CDR3 totals 12 residues. The CDR3 sequence: CASSDSTDTQYF. CDR3 nucleotide sequence: TGTGCCAGCAGTGACAGCACAGATACGCAGTATTTT.

The rearrangement links TRBV11-2 to TRBJ2-5, with TRBD1 matching over 8 bases. CDR1 and CDR2 from the germline V gene are SGHAT and FQNNGV. V lost 4 bases to trimming and J lost 4 bases; unmatched junction nucleotides: 5. The CDR3 runs to 14 residues. The chain's CDR3 is CASSYTTGVETQYF. DNA of the CDR3: TGTGCCAGCAGCTATACGACAGGGGTAGAGACCCAGTACTTC.

The chain is built from TRBV7-3 and TRBJ2-5; 8 bases align to TRBD1. CDR3 size: 15 residues. V lost 5 bases, J lost 9 bases, and 14 bases stayed unmatched. Looked up from germline, CDR1 is SGHTA and CDR2 is FQGTGA. CDR3 DNA sequence: TGTGCCAGCAGCCCAACGGACAGGGTGGATGAGCCCCAGTACTTC. This codes for CASSPTDRVDEPQYF.

As concerns this clone: The same CDR3 also results from other DNA sequences found in this sample. V gene TRBV28 combines with J gene TRBJ1-3; TRBD1 is a possible D gene (6 bases). Deletions cut 3 bases from V and 1 base from J, with 13 bases between. Germline V lookup: CDR1 MDHEN, CDR2 SYDVKM. The CDR3 consists of 16 residues. CDR3: CASSFVGGHSGNTIYF. The CDR3 DNA sequence: TGTGCCAGCAGTTTTGTGGGGGGCCATTCTGGAAACACCATATATTTT.

This clone was seen just once. The V and J genes are TRBV7-9 and TRBJ2-7, with 15 bases identical to TRBD2. Per germline, CDR1 SEHNR and CDR2 FQNEAQ (reference sequence). CDR3 size: 19 residues. Trimming took 5 bases from V and 5 from J; bases not matched to a gene: 16. In DNA form, the CDR3 reads TGTGCCAGCAGCGGACGGACTAGCGGGAGGGCCACAGATAGCCACGAGCAGTACTTC. Protein: CASSGRTSGRATDSHEQYF.